Following are 8 T cell receptor beta chains from one sample sequenced in a study of cytomegalovirus exposure and HLA in healthy donors. Vbeta (60) and Jbeta (13) primers were used in the PCR. Measured with immunoSEQ multiplex PCR; TCRdb has only the in-frame clones, and not every one. The sample includes roughly 110,000 clones, 82% of them seen just once. The material sequenced was PBMCs. The receptors derive from a man aged 25-45 years in good health and CMV-seropositive.

This clone has only one observation. This chain links TRBV6-5 with TRBJ1-1; a weak D match, TRBD1 (6 bases). Germline CDR1 and CDR2: MNHEY and SVGAGI. The V end lost 6 bases, the J end lost 6 bases, and 14 bases lay between the germline ends. This CDR3 has 13 amino acids. This chain's CDR3 is CASSRQVRAEAFF. DNA for the CDR3: TGTGCCAGCAGCAGACAGGTTCGAGCTGAAGCTTTCTTT.

This clone appeared a few times. The J gene is TRBJ2-7, the V gene TRBV5-6; 7 bases map to TRBD2. Germline CDR1 and CDR2: SGHDT and YYEEEE. This CDR3 has 17 residues. With V trimmed by 3 bases and J by 1 base, 13 bases remained unmatched. CDR3 in DNA: TGTGCCAGCAGCTCAATTCCCGGGACTATCATATCCTACGAGCAGTACTTC. Translated: CASSSIPGTIISYEQYF.

This rearrangement joins TRBV5-6 to TRBJ2-2, with a possible D match to TRBD1 (6 bases). The germline V gene encodes CDR1 SGHDT and CDR2 YYEEEE. This CDR3 is 15 amino acids long. V lost 6 bases to trimming and J lost 6 bases, with 18 bases between them. The CDR3 protein is CASTSGTPKAGELFF. The CDR3 DNA is TGTGCCAGCACCTCCGGGACACCGAAGGCCGGGGAGCTGTTTTTT.

The chain joins TRBV7-9 to TRBJ2-7; 7 bases line up with TRBD1. Looked up from germline, CDR1 is SEHNR and CDR2 is FQNEAQ (reference sequence). Trimming took 0 bases from V and 4 from J; bases not matched to a gene: 3. The CDR3 spans 14 residues. CDR3 in amino acids: CASSLAGGGYEQYF. Written as DNA, the CDR3 is TGTGCCAGCAGCTTAGCAGGGGGCGGATACGAGCAGTACTTC.

V is TRBV7-2 and J is TRBJ1-3; D may be TRBD1 (6 bases). The V end was cut by 5 bases, the J end by 0 bases, with 11 bases between. CDR1 and CDR2 (germline): SGHTA, FQGNSA. The CDR3 loop spans 15 amino acids. Here the CDR3 reads CASSETGFSGNTIYF. CDR3 DNA sequence: TGTGCCAGCAGCGAAACAGGGTTCTCTGGAAACACCATATATTTT.

Comment on this clone: The junction shows a germline mismatch at one end, possibly a read error. The chain recombines TRBV7-9 with TRBJ1-2; 7 bases agree with TRBD1. Germline lookup yields CDR1 SEHNR and CDR2 FQNEAQ (reference sequence). CDR3 size: 15 residues. This CDR3 reads CSSSLVQQGNYGYTF. The CDR3 nucleotides are TGTTCCAGCAGCTTAGTCCAACAGGGGAACTATGGCTACACCTTC.

The J gene is TRBJ1-4, the V gene TRBV9; D is ambiguous. Germline-derived CDR1 and CDR2 are SGDLS and YYNGEE. V was cut by 4 bases and J by 7 bases, with 17 bases left in between. The CDR3 runs 15 residues. This CDR3 reads CASSPVRGQAEKLFF. CDR3 nucleotide sequence: TGTGCCAGCAGCCCGGTGCGGGGTCAGGCTGAAAAACTGTTTTTT. Full variable domain (remainder filled in from reference TRBV9 and TRBJ1-4): DSGVTQTPKHLITATGQRVTLRCSPRSGDLSVYWYQQSLDQGLQFLIQYYNGEERAKGNILERFSAQQFPDLHSELNLSSLELGDSALYFCASSPVRGQAEKLFFGSGTQLSVL.

The chain joins TRBV2 to TRBJ2-2; 14 bases agree with TRBD2. This CDR3 contains 19 residues. V was pared by 3 bases and J by 3 bases, with 9 bases of the junction left unmatched. Germline-derived CDR1 and CDR2 are SNHLY and FYNNEI. The CDR3 DNA sequence: TGTGCCAGCAGTGATCAGACTAGCGGGGGGGCCTCGTACACCGGGGAGCTGTTTTTT. Residues: CASSDQTSGGASYTGELFF.